One sample yielded the 2 T cell receptor beta chains listed below, sequenced in a study of cytomegalovirus exposure and HLA in healthy donors. With 60 Vbeta and 13 Jbeta primers, the PCR was carried out. The data were produced by immunoSEQ multiplex PCR, yet TCRdb's version contains in-frame clones alone and is incomplete. The sample holds more than 130,000 clones, 78% seen once. Material for sequencing was PBMCs. These receptors originate from a male donor in good health and CMV-seronegative.

This clone was counted only a few times. V gene TRBV5-1 combines with J gene TRBJ1-4; 10 bases fit TRBD1. This CDR3 region has 15 residues. The germline CDR1 and CDR2 sequences are SGHRS and YFSETQ. V lost 4 bases and J lost 7; bases outside the gene matches: 7. The CDR3 region is CASSVGRTGGEKLFF. Here the CDR3 DNA reads TGCGCCAGCAGCGTTGGCCGGACAGGGGGTGAAAAACTGTTTTTT.

J is TRBJ2-3 and V is TRBV6-1, with D tentatively TRBD1 (5 bases). The CDR3 runs to 15 residues. Per germline, CDR1 MNHNS and CDR2 SASEGT. V dropped 5 bases and J dropped 5 bases, with 17 bases sitting between them. The chain's CDR3 is CASSLTRQGRDTQYF. Here the CDR3 DNA reads TGTGCCAGCAGTCTAACCAGGCAGGGCAGAGATACGCAGTATTTT.